The rows below give T cell receptor beta chains drawn from one sample of a study of shared clonotypes between healthy human individuals. Sequenced by immunoSEQ multiplex PCR; TCRdb stores in-frame clones only, minus some. This repertoire shows 600,000 to 700,000 clones, around 73% found once; its top ten account for more than 1.5%. The specimen was memory CD4+ T cells sorted from blood. The receptor set was obtained from a woman aged 25 to 39 in good health. Both conserved end residues are part of each CDR3. A D gene is named only where the DNA matches it firmly. Some rows mark clone size as missing; the rest say once, few, many or name a class of expanded clone.

CDR3 DNA: TGTGCCAGCAGAGCGGGACACAGGAACACTGAAGCTTTCTTT
CDR3 protein: CASRAGHRNTEAFF
J gene: TRBJ1-1
V gene: TRBV6-5
clone size: -
D gene: -

CDR3 DNA: TGTGCCAGCAGCTTAATGGGACAGGCCTCCACCGGGGAGCTGTTTTTT
CDR3 protein: CASSLMGQASTGELFF
J gene: TRBJ2-2
V gene: TRBV7-6
clone size: -
D gene: TRBD1

CDR3 DNA: TGTGCCAGTAGTACACAGGGGGCAGATACGCAGTATTTT
CDR3 protein: CASSTQGADTQYF
J gene: TRBJ2-3
V gene: TRBV19
clone size: few
D gene: TRBD1

CDR3 DNA: TGTGCCAGCAGTTTATTCGCTGGGGCCAACGTCCTGACTTTC
CDR3 protein: CASSLFAGANVLTF
J gene: TRBJ2-6
V gene: TRBV28
clone size: few
D gene: -

CDR3 DNA: TGTGCCAGCAGAGGACAGGGTGTCAAAAACATTCAGTACTTC
CDR3 protein: CASRGQGVKNIQYF
J gene: TRBJ2-4
V gene: TRBV28
clone size: few
D gene: TRBD1

CDR3 DNA: TGTGCCAGTAGTATAGATCGGTCAAACTATGGCTACACCTTC
CDR3 protein: CASSIDRSNYGYTF
J gene: TRBJ1-2
V gene: TRBV19
clone size: -
D gene: -

CDR3 DNA: TGTGCCAGCAGTCCCGGACTAGCGAGTGGCACAGATACGCAGTATTTT
CDR3 protein: CASSPGLASGTDTQYF
J gene: TRBJ2-3
V gene: TRBV27
clone size: -
D gene: TRBD2

CDR3 DNA: TGTGCCAGCAGCTTAGCGTTTCGTGGGGACAGGGAGTATGGCTACACCTTC
CDR3 protein: CASSLAFRGDREYGYTF
J gene: TRBJ1-2
V gene: TRBV11-2
clone size: -
D gene: TRBD1

CDR3 DNA: TGTGCCAGCAGTCCCCGGGTAGGCGCTAACACTGAAGCTTTCTTT
CDR3 protein: CASSPRVGANTEAFF
J gene: TRBJ1-1
V gene: TRBV28
clone size: -
D gene: -

CDR3 DNA: TGTGCCAGCAGTCTACGGACAGCTACTATCTCCTACGAGCAGTACTTC
CDR3 protein: CASSLRTATISYEQYF
J gene: TRBJ2-7
V gene: TRBV27
clone size: -
D gene: -

CDR3 DNA: TGCGCCAGCAGCTTCGGGACTATTACAGATACGCAGTATTTT
CDR3 protein: CASSFGTITDTQYF
J gene: TRBJ2-3
V gene: TRBV5-1
clone size: few
D gene: TRBD2

CDR3 DNA: TGTGCCAGCAATACCGGACGGAACAATGAGCAGTTCTTC
CDR3 protein: CASNTGRNNEQFF
J gene: TRBJ2-1
V gene: TRBV27
clone size: -
D gene: -

CDR3 DNA: TGCAGAACCCGGACTAGCGGGAGGGACCACCAAGAGACCCAGTACTTC
CDR3 protein: CRTRTSGRDHQETQYF
J gene: TRBJ2-5
V gene: TRBV29-1
clone size: -
D gene: TRBD2

CDR3 DNA: TGTGCCAGCAGAGACCATTTCCGGGACAGGGGGTGGTCGGGCACCGGGGAGCTGTTTTTT
CDR3 protein: CASRDHFRDRGWSGTGELFF
J gene: TRBJ2-2
V gene: TRBV6-4
clone size: few
D gene: TRBD1

CDR3 DNA: TGCGCCAGCAGCTTGGCGGGGGAGGCAAACGAGCAGTACTTC
CDR3 protein: CASSLAGEANEQYF
J gene: TRBJ2-7
V gene: TRBV5-1
clone size: once
D gene: -

CDR3 DNA: TGTGCCAGCAGCTTTGTTGGGGACACCATATATTTT
CDR3 protein: CASSFVGDTIYF
J gene: TRBJ1-3
V gene: TRBV7-9
clone size: -
D gene: -

CDR3 DNA: TGTGCCAGCAGACCGGGGATCCATCAGCCCCAGCATTTT
CDR3 protein: CASRPGIHQPQHF
J gene: TRBJ1-5
V gene: TRBV6-5
clone size: -
D gene: -

CDR3 DNA: TGCGCCAGCAGCTTGATGGGGGAGGGGAATTATGGCTACACCTTC
CDR3 protein: CASSLMGEGNYGYTF
J gene: TRBJ1-2
V gene: TRBV5-1
clone size: -
D gene: -

CDR3 DNA: TGTGCCAGCAGCAACAGACTAGCGGGGGTAGATACGCAGTATTTT
CDR3 protein: CASSNRLAGVDTQYF
J gene: TRBJ2-3
V gene: TRBV9
clone size: once
D gene: TRBD2

CDR3 DNA: TGTGCCAGTAGTATAGGGGGGACAAGGAATAATCAGCCCCAGCATTTT
CDR3 protein: CASSIGGTRNNQPQHF
J gene: TRBJ1-5
V gene: TRBV19
clone size: -
D gene: -

CDR3 DNA: TGTGCCAGCAGTCCCCGGGCGGGCCCCTACAATGAGCAGTTCTTC
CDR3 protein: CASSPRAGPYNEQFF
J gene: TRBJ2-1
V gene: TRBV27
clone size: few
D gene: -

CDR3 DNA: TGCAGCGTTGGGGGGGCTAGCGGAGGGAACTACAATGAGCAGTTCTTC
CDR3 protein: CSVGGASGGNYNEQFF
J gene: TRBJ2-1
V gene: TRBV29-1
clone size: -
D gene: -

CDR3 DNA: TGCAGTGCCAGGACTACCTTGGAGCAGTACTTC
CDR3 protein: CSARTTLEQYF
J gene: TRBJ2-7
V gene: TRBV20-1
clone size: -
D gene: -

CDR3 DNA: TGTGCCAGCAGCCCTGCCCCGGGGAGGGAGCAGTACTTC
CDR3 protein: CASSPAPGREQYF
J gene: TRBJ2-7
V gene: TRBV9
clone size: -
D gene: -

CDR3 DNA: TGTGCCAGCAGCTATGCCAGTGGGAGCCCGGTCAATGAAAAACTGTTTTTT
CDR3 protein: CASSYASGSPVNEKLFF
J gene: TRBJ1-4
V gene: TRBV7-9
clone size: -
D gene: -

CDR3 DNA: TGTGCCAGCAGTTTAGGGGGGGGAACCCTCGAGACCCAGTACTTC
CDR3 protein: CASSLGGGTLETQYF
J gene: TRBJ2-5
V gene: TRBV28
clone size: -
D gene: TRBD2

CDR3 DNA: TGTGCCAGCAGAGAAGGGGTCCTTAAGAACACTGAAGCTTTCTTT
CDR3 protein: CASREGVLKNTEAFF
J gene: TRBJ1-1
V gene: TRBV28
clone size: -
D gene: -

CDR3 DNA: TGTGCCAGCAGTCCGGACCCAAATCAGCCCCAGCATTTT
CDR3 protein: CASSPDPNQPQHF
J gene: TRBJ1-5
V gene: TRBV6-5
clone size: -
D gene: -

CDR3 DNA: TGTGCCAGCTCCGGACTAGCGGGAGGCAAAGAGACCCAGTACTTC
CDR3 protein: CASSGLAGGKETQYF
J gene: TRBJ2-5
V gene: TRBV27
clone size: -
D gene: TRBD2

CDR3 DNA: TGTGCCAGCAGTTCACCGGACCCAAGAGGGCGGGCCCAGTACTTC
CDR3 protein: CASSSPDPRGRAQYF
J gene: TRBJ2-5
V gene: TRBV28
clone size: once
D gene: -

CDR3 DNA: TGCAGCAACCGAGGGGGACCTGGGGAGACCCAGTACTTC
CDR3 protein: CSNRGGPGETQYF
J gene: TRBJ2-5
V gene: TRBV29-1
clone size: -
D gene: -

CDR3 DNA: TGTGCCAGCAGCGCCGCGGGGGTAGGTCCTGAAGCTTTCTTT
CDR3 protein: CASSAAGVGPEAFF
J gene: TRBJ1-1
V gene: TRBV28
clone size: -
D gene: -

CDR3 DNA: TGCAGCACTAAGGGACTCCTCGATGAGCAGTTCTTC
CDR3 protein: CSTKGLLDEQFF
J gene: TRBJ2-1
V gene: TRBV29-1
clone size: -
D gene: -

CDR3 DNA: TGTGCCAGTAGTTCGGTGGGACACTCCTGGGCCCAGTACTTC
CDR3 protein: CASSSVGHSWAQYF
J gene: TRBJ2-5
V gene: TRBV19
clone size: -
D gene: -

CDR3 DNA: TGTGCCAGCAGACCAGCCGGGACCCAGAATAACTACGAGCAGTACTTC
CDR3 protein: CASRPAGTQNNYEQYF
J gene: TRBJ2-7
V gene: TRBV28
clone size: -
D gene: -

CDR3 DNA: TGTGCCAGCAGTTCCATAGTAGTGGGACAGGGAAGAGAAAAACTGTTTTTT
CDR3 protein: CASSSIVVGQGREKLFF
J gene: TRBJ1-4
V gene: TRBV28
clone size: -
D gene: TRBD1

CDR3 DNA: TGTGCCTGGATGAGGGTTAGTTACTATGGCTACACCTTC
CDR3 protein: CAWMRVSYYGYTF
J gene: TRBJ1-2
V gene: TRBV30
clone size: -
D gene: -

CDR3 DNA: TGTGCCAGCAGAGACCTCGGACAGGGGAGCACTGAAGCTTTCTTT
CDR3 protein: CASRDLGQGSTEAFF
J gene: TRBJ1-1
V gene: TRBV6-1
clone size: -
D gene: TRBD1

CDR3 DNA: TGCGCCAGCCGGGCCTCATTCTCTGGGGCCAACGTCCTGACTTTC
CDR3 protein: CASRASFSGANVLTF
J gene: TRBJ2-6
V gene: TRBV5-1
clone size: -
D gene: -

CDR3 DNA: TGTGCCAGCAGCTTAGCCGGGGAGAGGGATACGCAGTATTTT
CDR3 protein: CASSLAGERDTQYF
J gene: TRBJ2-3
V gene: TRBV7-8
clone size: -
D gene: -

CDR3 DNA: TGCGCCAGCAGCTGGAACGACAGGGTGGGTGAAAAACTGTTTTTT
CDR3 protein: CASSWNDRVGEKLFF
J gene: TRBJ1-4
V gene: TRBV5-1
clone size: -
D gene: TRBD1

CDR3 DNA: TGTGCCAGCAGCACCATAGCGGGAGGGCCTGGGGAGCAGTACTTC
CDR3 protein: CASSTIAGGPGEQYF
J gene: TRBJ2-7
V gene: TRBV4-2
clone size: -
D gene: TRBD2

CDR3 DNA: TGTGCCAGCAGTTTCGGGCTAGCGGGACACAGCCGAAAAGAGACCCAGTACTTC
CDR3 protein: CASSFGLAGHSRKETQYF
J gene: TRBJ2-5
V gene: TRBV28
clone size: -
D gene: TRBD2

CDR3 DNA: TGCGCCAGCAGCCTCCCCTCGGCGGCGAACACCGGGGAGCTGTTTTTT
CDR3 protein: CASSLPSAANTGELFF
J gene: TRBJ2-2
V gene: TRBV5-1
clone size: -
D gene: -